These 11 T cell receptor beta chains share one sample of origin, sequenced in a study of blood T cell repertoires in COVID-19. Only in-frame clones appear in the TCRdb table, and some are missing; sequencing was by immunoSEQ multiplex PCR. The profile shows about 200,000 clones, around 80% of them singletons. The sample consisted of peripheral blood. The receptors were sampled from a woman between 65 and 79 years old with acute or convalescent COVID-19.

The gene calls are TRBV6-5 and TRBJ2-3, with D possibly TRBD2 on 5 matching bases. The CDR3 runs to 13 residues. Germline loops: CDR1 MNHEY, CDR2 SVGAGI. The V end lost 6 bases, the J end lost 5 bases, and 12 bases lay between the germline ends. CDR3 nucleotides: TGTGCCAGCAGCGGGGTATGGGGAGATACGCAGTATTTT. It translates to CASSGVWGDTQYF.

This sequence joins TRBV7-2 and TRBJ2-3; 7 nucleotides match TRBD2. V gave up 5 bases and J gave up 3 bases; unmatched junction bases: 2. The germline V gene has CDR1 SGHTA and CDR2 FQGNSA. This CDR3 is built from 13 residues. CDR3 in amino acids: CASSRLATDTQYF. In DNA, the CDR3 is TGTGCCAGCAGCCGACTAGCAACAGATACGCAGTATTTT.

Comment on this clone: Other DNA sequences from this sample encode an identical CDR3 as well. In nucleotides, the CDR3 is TGTGCCAGCAGCTCCAGGGGGAACACTGAAGCTTTCTTT. Residues: CASSSRGNTEAFF. The rearrangement joins TRBV7-8 to TRBJ1-1; D possibly corresponds to TRBD1 (6 bases). The CDR3 totals 13 residues. Trimming shortened V by 4 bases and J by 1 base, and 7 bases separated the two germline ends. Germline lookup yields CDR1 SGHVS and CDR2 FQNEAQ.

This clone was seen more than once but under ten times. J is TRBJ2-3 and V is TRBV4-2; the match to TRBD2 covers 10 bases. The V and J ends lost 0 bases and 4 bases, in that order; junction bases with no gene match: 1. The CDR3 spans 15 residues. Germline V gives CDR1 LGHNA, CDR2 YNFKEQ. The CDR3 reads CASSQESGGADTQYF. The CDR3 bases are TGTGCCAGCAGCCAAGAGAGCGGGGGGGCAGATACGCAGTATTTT.

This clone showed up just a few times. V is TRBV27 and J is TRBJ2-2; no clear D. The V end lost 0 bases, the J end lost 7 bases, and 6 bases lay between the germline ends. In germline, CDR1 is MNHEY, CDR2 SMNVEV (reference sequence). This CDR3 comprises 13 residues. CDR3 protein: CASSLSRVGELFF. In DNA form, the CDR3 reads TGTGCCAGCAGTTTATCGAGAGTCGGGGAGCTGTTTTTT.

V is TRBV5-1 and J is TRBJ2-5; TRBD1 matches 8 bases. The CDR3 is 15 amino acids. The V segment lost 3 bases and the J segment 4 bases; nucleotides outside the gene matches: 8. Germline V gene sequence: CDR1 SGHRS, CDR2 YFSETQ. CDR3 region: CASSSSQGARETQYF. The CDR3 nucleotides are TGCGCCAGCAGCTCTTCCCAGGGGGCGCGAGAGACCCAGTACTTC.

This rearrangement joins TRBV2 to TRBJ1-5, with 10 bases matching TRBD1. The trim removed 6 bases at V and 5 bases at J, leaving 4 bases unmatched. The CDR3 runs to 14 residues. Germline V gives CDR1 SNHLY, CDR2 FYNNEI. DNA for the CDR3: TGTGCCAGCAGCCGGGACAGGGGTTATCAGCCCCAGCATTTT. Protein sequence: CASSRDRGYQPQHF.

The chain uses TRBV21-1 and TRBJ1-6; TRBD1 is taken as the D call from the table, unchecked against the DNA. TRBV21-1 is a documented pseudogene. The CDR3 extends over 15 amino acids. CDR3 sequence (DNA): TGTGCCAGCAGCAACGGGACAGGGTATAATTCACCCCTCCACTTT. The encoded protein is CASSNGTGYNSPLHF.

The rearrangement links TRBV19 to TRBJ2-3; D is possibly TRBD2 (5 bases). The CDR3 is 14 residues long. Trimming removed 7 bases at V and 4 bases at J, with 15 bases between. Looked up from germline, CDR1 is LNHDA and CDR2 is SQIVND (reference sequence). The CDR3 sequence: CASNTQRISDTQYF. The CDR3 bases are TGTGCCAGTAATACACAGCGGATCTCAGATACGCAGTATTTT.

The DNA of the CDR3 is TGCGCCAGCAGCCAACACGGGACTTACGGCACAGATACGCAGTATTTT. Translating gives CASSQHGTYGTDTQYF. The chain joins TRBV4-1 to TRBJ2-3; D possibly corresponds to TRBD2 (6 bases). Germline V lookup: CDR1 MGHRA, CDR2 YSYEKL. The CDR3 length is 16 residues. V gave up 2 bases and J gave up 1 base, with 13 bases separating them.

CDR3 sequence: CASSKTGTNKETQYF. In DNA, the CDR3 is TGTGCCAGCAGCAAGACCGGGACTAATAAAGAGACCCAGTACTTC. The chain couples TRBV9 to TRBJ2-5; TRBD2 matches 7 bases. V gave up 4 bases and J gave up 3 bases; unmatched junction bases: 9. Germline assignment: CDR1 SGDLS and CDR2 YYNGEE. The CDR3 loop spans 15 amino acids.